This TCR beta chain was identified during a study of blood T cell repertoires in COVID-19. Germline V lookup: CDR1 SGHTA, CDR2 FQGNSA. This CDR3 has 16 amino acids. Unmatched junction bases numbered 8, after V lost 5 bases and J lost 0 bases. Some clones are missing from TCRdb's copy, which holds only in-frame ones; the method was immunoSEQ multiplex PCR. The sample holds around 250,000 clones, around 90% seen once. This clonotype was obtained from a woman in her sixties with COVID-19, enrolled during active disease. Sequenced input: peripheral blood. This chain connects TRBV7-2 to TRBJ2-3, with 7 bases that match TRBD1. The CDR3 loop is CASSPGQRYSTDTQYF. The DNA of the CDR3 is TGTGCCAGCAGCCCGGGACAGAGATATAGCACAGATACGCAGTATTTT. The full variable domain, with the rest looked up from reference TRBV7-2 and TRBJ2-3, is GAGVSQSPSNKVTEKGKDVELRCDPISGHTALYWYRQSLGQGLEFLIYFQGNSAPDKSGLPSDRFSAERTGGSVSTLTIQRTQQEDSAVYLCASSPGQRYSTDTQYFGPGTRLTVL.